This T cell receptor (beta chain) was recorded in a study of blood T cells in healthy people across ages. The CDR3 has 14 residues. In its sample, this clonotype was seen a few times. One end of the junction varies from germline; a read error may be responsible. Sample-barcoded 5' priming and a J-beta primer mix drove a second PCR of roughly 6 to 12 cycles. TCRdb ran MiXCR on the 5' RACE reads and lists one entry per CDR3 protein. The sample lists some 890,000 distinct CDR3 sequences; almost 30% were seen once. This sample was also put to use in a study of T cells of mothers and their children. That investigation notes: With unrelated pairs as the comparison, related mother-child pairs had a slightly higher overlap that was not significant. Sequencing revealed no T cell clones that were persistent and microchimeric.

The receptor's source is a middle-aged woman in good health. The genes are TRBV12-3 or TRBV12-4 and TRBJ2-6; perhaps TRBD1 as D (6 bases). What was sequenced was blood. CDR3 sequence: CASQTGSGANVRTF. The CDR3 DNA follows: TGTGCCAGTCAGACAGGCTCTGGGGCCAACGTCCGGACTTTC.